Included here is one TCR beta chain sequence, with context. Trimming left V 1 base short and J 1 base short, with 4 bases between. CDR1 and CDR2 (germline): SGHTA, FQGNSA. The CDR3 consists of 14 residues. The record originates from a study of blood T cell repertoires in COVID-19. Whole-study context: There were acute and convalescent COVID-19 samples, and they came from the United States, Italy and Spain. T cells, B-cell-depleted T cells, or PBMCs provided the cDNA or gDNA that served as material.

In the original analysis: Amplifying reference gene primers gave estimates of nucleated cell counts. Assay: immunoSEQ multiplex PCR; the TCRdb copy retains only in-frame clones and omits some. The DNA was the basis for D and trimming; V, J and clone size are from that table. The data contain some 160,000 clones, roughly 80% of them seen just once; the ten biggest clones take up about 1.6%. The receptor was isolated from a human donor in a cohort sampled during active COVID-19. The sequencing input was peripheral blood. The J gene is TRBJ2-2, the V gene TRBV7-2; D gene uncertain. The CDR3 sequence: CASSLDRNTGELFF. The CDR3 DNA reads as TGTGCCAGCAGCTTAGACAGGAACACCGGGGAGCTGTTTTTT.